This TCR beta chain emerged from a study of shared clonotypes between healthy human individuals. Only in-frame clones appear in the TCRdb table, and some are missing; sequencing was by immunoSEQ multiplex PCR. The sample consists of just over 2,000,000 clones, roughly 94% of them appearing once. The germline gives CDR1 SGDLS, CDR2 YYNGEE. CDR3 length equals 13 residues. Between the trimmed V and J ends, which lost 0 bases and 10 bases, there was a span of 13 bases. The TCR originated in a man between 18 and 29 years old in good health. The chain combines TRBV9 with TRBJ1-2, with D maybe TRBD1 (6 bases). Sequencing used naive CD4+ T cells sorted from blood. Indicated subset: CD45RA+ positively selected. The CDR3 sequence is CASSVGGALHYTF. DNA for the CDR3: TGTGCCAGCAGCGTAGGGGGGGCCCTACACTACACCTTC.